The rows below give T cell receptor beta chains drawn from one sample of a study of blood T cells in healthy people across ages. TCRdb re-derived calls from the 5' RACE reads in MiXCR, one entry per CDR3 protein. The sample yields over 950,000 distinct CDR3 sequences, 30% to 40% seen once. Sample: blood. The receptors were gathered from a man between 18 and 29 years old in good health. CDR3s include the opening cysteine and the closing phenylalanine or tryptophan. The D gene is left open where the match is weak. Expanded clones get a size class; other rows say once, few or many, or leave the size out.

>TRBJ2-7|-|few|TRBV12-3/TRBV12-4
CASSQGEGHGEQYF
TGTGCCAGCAGTCAGGGCGAGGGTCACGGCGAGCAGTACTTC
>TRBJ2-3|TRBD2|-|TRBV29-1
CSVAGGYTDTQYF
TGCAGCGTTGCGGGGGGGTACACAGATACGCAGTATTTT
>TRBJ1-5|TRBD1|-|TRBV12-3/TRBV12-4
CASRSDRVGNQPQHF
TGTGCCAGCAGATCGGACAGGGTGGGCAATCAGCCCCAGCATTTT
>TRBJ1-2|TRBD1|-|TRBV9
CASSASGTDYGYTF
TGTGCCAGCAGCGCCTCCGGGACAGATTATGGCTACACCTTC
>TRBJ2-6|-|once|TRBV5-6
CASSAGLSGANVLTF
TGTGCCAGCAGCGCCGGTCTCTCTGGGGCCAACGTCCTGACTTTC
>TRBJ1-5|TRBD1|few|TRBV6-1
CASWGGQLDQPQHF
TGTGCCAGCTGGGGGGGACAGCTAGATCAGCCCCAGCATTTT
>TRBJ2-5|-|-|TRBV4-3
CASSQDQTYQETQYF
TGCGCCAGCAGCCAAGATCAGACGTACCAAGAGACCCAGTACTTC
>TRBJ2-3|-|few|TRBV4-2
CASSQDGVQLDTQYF
TGTGCCAGCAGCCAAGATGGAGTCCAGTTAGATACGCAGTATTTT
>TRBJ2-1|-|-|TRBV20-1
CSAILRAYNEQFF
TGCAGTGCTATTCTGAGAGCCTACAATGAGCAGTTCTTC
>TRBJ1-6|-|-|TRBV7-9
CASSSTVSLHF
TGTGCCAGCAGCTCAACGGTTTCCCTCCACTTT
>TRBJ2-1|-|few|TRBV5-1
CASSSGLAHSYNEQFF
TGCGCCAGCAGCTCAGGACTCGCCCACTCCTACAATGAGCAGTTCTTC
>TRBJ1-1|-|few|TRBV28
CACQDTELTEAFF
TGTGCCTGCCAGGACACGGAGTTGACTGAAGCTTTCTTT
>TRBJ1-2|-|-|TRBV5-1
CASSLDQNYYGYTF
TGCGCCAGCAGCTTGGACCAGAACTACTATGGCTACACCTTC
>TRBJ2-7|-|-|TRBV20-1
CSAPRGNEQYF
TGCAGTGCTCCACGTGGAAACGAGCAGTACTTC
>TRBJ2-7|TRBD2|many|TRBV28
CASSWTSGGSSYEQYF
TGTGCCAGCAGTTGGACTAGCGGGGGGTCCTCCTACGAGCAGTACTTC
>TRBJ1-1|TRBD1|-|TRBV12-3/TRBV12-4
CASSSGTGLGRNTEAFF
TGTGCCAGCAGTTCCGGGACAGGTTTGGGGCGGAACACTGAAGCTTTCTTT
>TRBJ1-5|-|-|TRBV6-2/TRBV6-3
CASSHIMTTSGPQHF
TGTGCCAGCAGCCACATTATGACAACTTCCGGGCCCCAGCATTTT
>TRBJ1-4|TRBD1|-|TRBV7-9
CASSFDPGQGREKLFF
TGTGCCAGCAGCTTCGACCCGGGACAGGGTCGGGAAAAACTGTTTTTT
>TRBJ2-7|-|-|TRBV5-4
CASSTKQGGEEEAQYF
TGTGCCAGCAGCACGAAACAGGGAGGGGAGGAAGAGGCCCAGTACTTC
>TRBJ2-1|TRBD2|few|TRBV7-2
CASSTESGLVSNEQFF
TGTGCCAGCAGCACCGAGTCGGGACTAGTATCCAATGAGCAGTTCTTC
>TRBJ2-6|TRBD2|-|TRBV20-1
CSARLSGGPSGANVLTF
TGCAGTGCTAGATTAAGCGGGGGCCCCTCTGGGGCCAACGTCCTGACTTTC
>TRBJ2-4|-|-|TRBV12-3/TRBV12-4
CASSLYEAQYF
TGTGCCAGCAGTTTATATGAGGCGCAGTACTTC
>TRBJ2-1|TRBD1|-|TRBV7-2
CASSQNQGAYNEQFF
TGTGCCAGCAGCCAAAACCAGGGGGCCTACAATGAGCAGTTCTTC
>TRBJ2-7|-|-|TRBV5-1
CASSQGNSYEQYF
TGCGCCAGCAGCCAGGGGAACTCCTACGAGCAGTACTTC
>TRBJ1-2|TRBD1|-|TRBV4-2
CASSQSDRDYGYTF
TGTGCCAGCAGCCAATCCGACAGGGACTATGGCTACACCTTC
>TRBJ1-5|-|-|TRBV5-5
CASRNGGEHSNQPQHF
TGTGCCAGCAGGAATGGGGGGGAACATAGCAATCAGCCCCAGCATTTT
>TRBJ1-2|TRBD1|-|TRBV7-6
CASSLQLGTEVNYGYTF
TGTGCCAGCAGCTTACAATTGGGGACAGAGGTTAACTATGGCTACACCTTC
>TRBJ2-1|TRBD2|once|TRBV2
CASIFGLAGYNEQFF
TGTGCCAGCATTTTTGGGCTAGCGGGGTACAATGAGCAGTTCTTC
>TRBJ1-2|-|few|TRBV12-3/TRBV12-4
CASSPILRGGYTF
TGTGCCAGCAGTCCCATCCTCAGGGGCGGCTACACCTTC
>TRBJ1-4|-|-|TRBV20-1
CSASRPANEKLFF
TGCAGTGCTAGTAGGCCGGCTAATGAAAAACTGTTTTTT
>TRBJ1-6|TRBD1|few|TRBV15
CATSRVVGQGNSPLHF
TGTGCCACCAGCAGAGTTGTGGGACAGGGAAATTCACCCCTCCACTTT
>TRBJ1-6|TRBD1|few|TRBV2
CASSPGTGLSSSPLHF
TGTGCCAGCAGTCCTGGGACAGGTTTGTCCAGTTCACCCCTCCACTTT
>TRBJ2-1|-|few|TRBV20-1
CSAKRWGQTNEQFF
TGCAGTGCTAAAAGATGGGGGCAAACCAATGAGCAGTTCTTC
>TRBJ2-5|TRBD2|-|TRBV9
CASARRGEETQYF
TGTGCCAGCGCGCGACGGGGGGAAGAGACCCAGTACTTC
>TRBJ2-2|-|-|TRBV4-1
CASSQVAFTGELFF
TGCGCCAGCAGCCAAGTGGCGTTCACCGGGGAGCTGTTTTTT
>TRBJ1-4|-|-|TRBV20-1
CSAVIERVTNEKLFF
TGCAGTGCTGTTATTGAACGGGTAACTAATGAAAAACTGTTTTTT
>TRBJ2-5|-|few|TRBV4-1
CASSQVVGLSETQYF
TGCGCCAGCAGCCAAGTGGTGGGGCTTTCAGAGACCCAGTACTTC
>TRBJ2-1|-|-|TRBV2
CASSEPIGGAYYNEQFF
TGTGCCAGCAGTGAACCAATAGGGGGGGCATACTACAATGAGCAGTTCTTC
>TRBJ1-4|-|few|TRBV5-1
CASSPLGRGGGNEKLFF
TGCGCCAGCAGCCCCTTGGGACGAGGAGGAGGTAATGAAAAACTGTTTTTT
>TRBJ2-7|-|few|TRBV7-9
CAILTDRTYEQYF
TGTGCCATCCTCACGGACAGAACCTACGAGCAGTACTTC
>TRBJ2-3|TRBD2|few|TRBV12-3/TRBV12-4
CASSFEVAGSTDTQYF
TGTGCCAGCAGTTTTGAGGTAGCGGGGAGCACAGATACGCAGTATTTT
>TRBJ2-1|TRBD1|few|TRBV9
CASSVEFWVGQGADNEQFF
TGTGCCAGCAGCGTAGAATTTTGGGTGGGGCAGGGGGCGGACAATGAGCAGTTCTTC
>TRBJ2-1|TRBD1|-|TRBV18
CASKGQGAWDEQFF
TGTGCCAGCAAGGGACAGGGGGCGTGGGATGAGCAGTTCTTC
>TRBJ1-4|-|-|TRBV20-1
CSASRQDEKLFF
TGCAGTGCTAGTCGACAGGATGAAAAACTGTTTTTT
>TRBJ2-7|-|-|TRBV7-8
CASSLAAQYGQYF
TGTGCCAGCAGCTTAGCGGCCCAATACGGGCAGTACTTC
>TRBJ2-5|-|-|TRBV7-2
CASSFDGQQETQYF
TGTGCCAGCAGCTTCGACGGTCAACAAGAGACCCAGTACTTC
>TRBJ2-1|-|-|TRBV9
CASSVVSEIYNEQFF
TGTGCCAGCAGCGTAGTATCCGAAATCTACAATGAGCAGTTCTTC
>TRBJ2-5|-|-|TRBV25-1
CASSEYGNQETQYF
TGTGCCAGCAGTGAGTACGGCAACCAAGAGACCCAGTACTTC
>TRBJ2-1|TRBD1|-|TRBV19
CASSPNRGDEQFF
TGTGCCAGTAGTCCGAACAGGGGGGATGAGCAGTTCTTC
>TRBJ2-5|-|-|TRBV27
CASRRTGETQYF
TGTGCCAGCCGTAGGACCGGGGAGACCCAGTACTTC
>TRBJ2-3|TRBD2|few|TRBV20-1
CSAKRGGLGDTQYF
TGCAGTGCTAAGCGGGGGGGCCTAGGAGATACGCAGTATTTT
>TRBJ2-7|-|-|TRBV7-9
CASSLSTSPQRYNEQYF
TGTGCCAGCAGCTTGAGCACTAGCCCCCAGAGGTACAATGAGCAGTACTTC
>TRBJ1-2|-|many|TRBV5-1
CASSLGAYYGYTF
TGCGCCAGCAGCCTCGGGGCTTACTATGGCTACACCTTC
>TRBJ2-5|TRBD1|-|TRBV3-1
CANSPAGRGRETQYF
TGTGCCAACAGCCCCGCGGGCAGGGGGCGCGAGACCCAGTACTTC
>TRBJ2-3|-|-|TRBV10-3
CATEGGLLDTQYF
TGTGCCACCGAGGGGGGTCTACTAGATACGCAGTATTTT
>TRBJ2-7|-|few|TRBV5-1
CASSFSGTYEQYF
TGCGCCAGCAGCTTTTCGGGGACGTACGAGCAGTACTTC
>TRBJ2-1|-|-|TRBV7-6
CASSVRDKHNEQFF
TGTGCCAGCAGCGTCCGGGACAAACACAATGAGCAGTTCTTC
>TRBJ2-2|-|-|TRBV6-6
CASSYVTVGNTGELFF
TGTGCCAGCAGTTACGTAACAGTCGGTAACACCGGGGAGCTGTTTTTT
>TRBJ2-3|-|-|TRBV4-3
CASSQQPTADTQYF
TGCGCCAGCAGCCAACAGCCCACCGCAGATACGCAGTATTTT